This is a list of T cell receptor beta chains from one sample in a study of T-cell memory formation after mild COVID-19. Using its own MiXCR run on the 5' RACE reads, TCRdb lists one record per CDR3 protein. The sample holds a few hundred thousand distinct CDR3 sequences; more than 20% are singletons and the top ten take roughly 8.7%. The sample taken for sequencing was PBMCs or a T cell subset sorted from them (not recorded which). The source of these receptors is an adult woman who had mild COVID-19 (a few samples of this study predate the infection). Cell type and time point are not known. Both conserved end residues are part of each CDR3. D genes are given only for firm matches. Rows may omit the clone size; those that give it use once, few, many or a size class.

j_call: TRBJ2-5; v_call: TRBV6-5; d_call: TRBD1; clone_size: NA; cdr3_nt: TGTGCCACCAGACAGGGTTTCGGCCAAGAGACCCAGTACTTC; cdr3_aa: CATRQGFGQETQYF
j_call: TRBJ1-3; v_call: TRBV27; d_call: NA; clone_size: NA; cdr3_nt: TGTGCCAGCAGCCCCGGGGTTGGGGGTTCTGGAAACACCATATATTTT; cdr3_aa: CASSPGVGGSGNTIYF
j_call: TRBJ2-3; v_call: TRBV27; d_call: NA; clone_size: NA; cdr3_nt: TGTGCCAGCAGTTTATCTGTAGCGACCACAGATACGCAGTATTTT; cdr3_aa: CASSLSVATTDTQYF
j_call: TRBJ1-1; v_call: TRBV30; d_call: NA; clone_size: few; cdr3_nt: TGTGCCTGGAGTCCAGGGTTACGGACTGAAGCTTTCTTT; cdr3_aa: CAWSPGLRTEAFF
j_call: TRBJ2-1; v_call: TRBV11-2; d_call: TRBD1; clone_size: NA; cdr3_nt: TGTGCCAGCAGTATAACCCCCGGGACAGGTAGGGATGAGCAGTTCTTC; cdr3_aa: CASSITPGTGRDEQFF
j_call: TRBJ2-7; v_call: TRBV7-9; d_call: NA; clone_size: NA; cdr3_nt: TGTGCCAGCAGCCACCAGACGGGAGAGCAGTACTTC; cdr3_aa: CASSHQTGEQYF
j_call: TRBJ1-2; v_call: TRBV4-1; d_call: TRBD1; clone_size: few; cdr3_nt: TGCGCCAGCAGCAGCCGGGACAGGGCCTATGGCTACACCTTC; cdr3_aa: CASSSRDRAYGYTF
j_call: TRBJ1-5; v_call: TRBV12-3/TRBV12-4; d_call: NA; clone_size: few; cdr3_nt: TGTGCCAGCACCGGATCTTCCAATCAGCCCCAGCATTTT; cdr3_aa: CASTGSSNQPQHF
j_call: TRBJ2-5; v_call: TRBV7-8; d_call: TRBD1; clone_size: NA; cdr3_nt: TGTGCCAGCAGCCCCAGGACAGGGTCCCAAGAGACCCAGTACTTC; cdr3_aa: CASSPRTGSQETQYF
j_call: TRBJ2-3; v_call: TRBV7-9; d_call: NA; clone_size: many; cdr3_nt: TGTGCCAGCAGCTGGGGCACAGATACGCAGTATTTT; cdr3_aa: CASSWGTDTQYF
j_call: TRBJ1-5; v_call: TRBV15; d_call: NA; clone_size: few; cdr3_nt: TGTGCCACCAGCAGGGGGAGAAATCAGCCCCAGCATTTT; cdr3_aa: CATSRGRNQPQHF
j_call: TRBJ1-1; v_call: TRBV14; d_call: NA; clone_size: few; cdr3_nt: TGTGCCAGCAGCCAAGGACAGAAGGGCGCTGAAGCTTTCTTT; cdr3_aa: CASSQGQKGAEAFF
j_call: TRBJ2-3; v_call: TRBV4-1; d_call: TRBD1; clone_size: NA; cdr3_nt: TGCGCCAGCAGCCGCCGACAGGGGAGCACAGATACGCAGTATTTT; cdr3_aa: CASSRRQGSTDTQYF
j_call: TRBJ2-1; v_call: TRBV6-2/TRBV6-3; d_call: NA; clone_size: NA; cdr3_nt: TGTGCCAGCAGTTGGCCAGGGCCCTACAATGAGCAGTTCTTC; cdr3_aa: CASSWPGPYNEQFF
j_call: TRBJ2-1; v_call: TRBV12-3/TRBV12-4; d_call: TRBD2; clone_size: many; cdr3_nt: TGTGCCAGCAGCGGAGGACTAGCGCGATCAAACTTC; cdr3_aa: CASSGGLARSNF
j_call: TRBJ2-5; v_call: TRBV30; d_call: NA; clone_size: NA; cdr3_nt: TGTGCCTGGAGTGGCGTAATACAGACCCAGTACTTC; cdr3_aa: CAWSGVIQTQYF
j_call: TRBJ2-3; v_call: TRBV12-3/TRBV12-4; d_call: NA; clone_size: few; cdr3_nt: TGTGCCAGCAGTTGGGGGGTTAGCACAGATACGCAGTATTTT; cdr3_aa: CASSWGVSTDTQYF
j_call: TRBJ1-1; v_call: TRBV6-5; d_call: NA; clone_size: NA; cdr3_nt: TGTGCCAGCAGTTCCCCGAAGGGGAAAGTAAAGAACACTGAAGCTTTCTTT; cdr3_aa: CASSSPKGKVKNTEAFF
j_call: TRBJ1-5; v_call: TRBV7-8; d_call: NA; clone_size: few; cdr3_nt: TGTGCCAGCAGCTCAGCTGGACGGAATCAGCCCCAGCATTTT; cdr3_aa: CASSSAGRNQPQHF
j_call: TRBJ2-3; v_call: TRBV7-6; d_call: TRBD2; clone_size: NA; cdr3_nt: TGTGCCAGCAGCCTACTGCGGGGGGCCCTGGATACGCAGTATTTT; cdr3_aa: CASSLLRGALDTQYF
j_call: TRBJ1-4; v_call: TRBV12-3/TRBV12-4; d_call: NA; clone_size: NA; cdr3_nt: TGTGCCAGCAGTCTGAGAAACTTGGGGGAAAAACTGTTTTTT; cdr3_aa: CASSLRNLGEKLFF
j_call: TRBJ1-5; v_call: TRBV2; d_call: TRBD1; clone_size: NA; cdr3_nt: TGTGCCAGCAGCTCTCGGACAGGCCCTAGCAATCAGCCCCAGCATTTT; cdr3_aa: CASSSRTGPSNQPQHF
j_call: TRBJ1-2; v_call: TRBV30; d_call: NA; clone_size: NA; cdr3_nt: TGTGCCTGGAGACCACCACAGGGCCTGAGAGGCTACACCTTC; cdr3_aa: CAWRPPQGLRGYTF
j_call: TRBJ2-7; v_call: TRBV12-5; d_call: NA; clone_size: few; cdr3_nt: TGTGCTAGTGGACGCGACAGACTGTACTACGAGCAGTACTTC; cdr3_aa: CASGRDRLYYEQYF
j_call: TRBJ2-3; v_call: TRBV5-6; d_call: TRBD1; clone_size: NA; cdr3_nt: TGTGCCAGCAGCTTTCTCGACAGGGGGAGCACAGATACGCAGTATTTT; cdr3_aa: CASSFLDRGSTDTQYF
j_call: TRBJ2-1; v_call: TRBV6-5; d_call: NA; clone_size: few; cdr3_nt: TGTGCCAGCAGTAAAACGGGACACCCGAGCTCCTACAATGAGCAGTTCTTC; cdr3_aa: CASSKTGHPSSYNEQFF
j_call: TRBJ2-1; v_call: TRBV7-3; d_call: TRBD2; clone_size: few; cdr3_nt: TGTGCCAGCAGCTTGTATAGCGGGGGGTACAATGAGCAGTTCTTC; cdr3_aa: CASSLYSGGYNEQFF
j_call: TRBJ2-1; v_call: TRBV24-1; d_call: TRBD2; clone_size: NA; cdr3_nt: TGTGCCACCAGTGATGAGGGTAGCGGGATCAATGAGCAGTTCTTC; cdr3_aa: CATSDEGSGINEQFF
j_call: TRBJ2-7; v_call: TRBV7-9; d_call: NA; clone_size: NA; cdr3_nt: TGTGCCAGCAGCGCCAGCTTTGGCAGCTCCTACGAGCAGTACTTC; cdr3_aa: CASSASFGSSYEQYF